This T cell receptor (beta chain) stems from a study of T cells expressing NK-cell markers. Across the whole study: From sorted CD3+CD56+NKG2C+, CD3+CD56+NKG2C- and CD3+CD56-NKG2C+ T cells came the TCR beta repertoires. Within the sequenced cohort of eight donors, seven exhibited HCMV seropositivity and one was seronegative.

Study results and caveats: Four donors showed these clonotypes also leading the CD3+CD56-NKG2C+ fraction.

From germline, CDR1 is SGHKS and CDR2 YYEKEE (reference sequence). CDR3 size: 15 residues. UMIs accompanied the 5'RACE template switching by which TCR beta cDNA was made. TCRdb re-called the 5' RACE reads, yielding one record per CDR3 amino acid sequence without DNA. This sample's clone table lists a few hundred thousand distinct CDR3 sequences. About this clonotype itself: What it binds is not known.

This sequence was found in a man aged 18-70 years in good health. Sequencing was done on a sample of blood T cells: a sorted CD56 or NKG2C T cell subset, CD4+ or CD8+ T cells, or bulk PBMC T cells (not recorded which). The chain is built from TRBV5-5 and TRBJ1-5; as DNA is missing, the TRBD1 call by TCRdb cannot be tested. The CDR3 is CASSLGGQGSQPQHF.